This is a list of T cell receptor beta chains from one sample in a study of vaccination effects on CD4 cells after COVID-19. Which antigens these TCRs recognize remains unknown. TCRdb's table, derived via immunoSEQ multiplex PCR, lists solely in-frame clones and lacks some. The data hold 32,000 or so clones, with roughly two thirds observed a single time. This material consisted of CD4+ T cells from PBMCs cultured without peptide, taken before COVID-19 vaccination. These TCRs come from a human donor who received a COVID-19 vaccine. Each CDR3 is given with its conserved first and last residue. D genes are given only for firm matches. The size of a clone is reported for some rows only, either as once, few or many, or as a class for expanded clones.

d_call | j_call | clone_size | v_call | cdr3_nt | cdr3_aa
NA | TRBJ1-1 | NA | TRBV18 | TGTGCCAGCTCACCAGTCGGGGGCACTGAAGCTTTCTTT | CASSPVGGTEAFF
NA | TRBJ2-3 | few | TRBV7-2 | TGTGCCAGCAGCCCCGTGTCCGGGGCGCAGTATTTT | CASSPVSGAQYF
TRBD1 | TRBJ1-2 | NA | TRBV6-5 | TGTGCCAGCAGATTGGACAGGGGTGGCTACACCTTC | CASRLDRGGYTF
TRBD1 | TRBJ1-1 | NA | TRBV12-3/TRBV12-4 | TGTGCCAGCAGTCTGACAGGGGCGGCTGAAGCTTTCTTT | CASSLTGAAEAFF
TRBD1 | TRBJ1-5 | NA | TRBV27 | TGTGCCAGCAGTTTATTCCCGTTTTCCGGGACAGGGAACAATCAGCCCCAGCATTTT | CASSLFPFSGTGNNQPQHF
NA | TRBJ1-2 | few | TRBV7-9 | TGTGCCAGCAGCTTAACGGGGGCGTCTAACTATGGCTACACCTTC | CASSLTGASNYGYTF
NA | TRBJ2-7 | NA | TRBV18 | TGTGCCAGCTCAATGGGGGGCTACGAGCAGTACTTC | CASSMGGYEQYF
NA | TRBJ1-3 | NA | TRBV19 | TGTGCCAGTAGTATGACGACATTTTCAGGAAACACCATATATTTT | CASSMTTFSGNTIYF
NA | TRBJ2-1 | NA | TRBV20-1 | TGCAGTGCTAGTGGTTTTGGTAGAGCTTTGAATGAGCAGTTCTTC | CSASGFGRALNEQFF
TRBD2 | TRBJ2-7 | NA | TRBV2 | TGTGCCAGCGATAAGGATAGGGCTAGCGGGTTTTCCTACGAGCAGTACTTC | CASDKDRASGFSYEQYF
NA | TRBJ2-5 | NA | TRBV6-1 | TGTGCCAGCAGTGGGCCAGGGCCCGTTCAAGAGACCCAGTACTTC | CASSGPGPVQETQYF
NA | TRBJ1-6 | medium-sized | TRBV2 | TGTGCCAGCAGTGAAGTCAGGGGATGGAATTCACCCCTCCACTTT | CASSEVRGWNSPLHF
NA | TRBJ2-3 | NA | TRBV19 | TGTGCCAGTAGTAGGGGCTACAATACGGGCACGGGGTACACAGATACGCAGTATTTT | CASSRGYNTGTGYTDTQYF
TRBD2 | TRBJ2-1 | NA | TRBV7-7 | TGTGCCAGCAGTCTGTTGCCTAGCGGGGGGGTTAGACACAATGAGCAGTTCTTC | CASSLLPSGGVRHNEQFF
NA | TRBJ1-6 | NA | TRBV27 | TGTGCCAGCAGTTTATCAGGGTTCCCTAATTCACCCCTCCACTTT | CASSLSGFPNSPLHF
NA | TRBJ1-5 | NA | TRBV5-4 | TGTGCCAGCAGCCGGGGTGGGGCGATGGGCAATCAGCCCCAGCATTTT | CASSRGGAMGNQPQHF
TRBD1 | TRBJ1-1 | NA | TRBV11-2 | TGTGCCAGCAGGGAGGGGGCGGACACTGAAGCTTTCTTT | CASREGADTEAFF
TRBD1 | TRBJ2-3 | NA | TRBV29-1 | TGCAGCGTTGATTCGACAGGGGGATTAACAGATACGCAGTATTTT | CSVDSTGGLTDTQYF
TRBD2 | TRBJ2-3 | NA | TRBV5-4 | TGTGCCAGCAGCTTGGTTGTAGCGGGGGGCCCAGATACGCAGTATTTT | CASSLVVAGGPDTQYF
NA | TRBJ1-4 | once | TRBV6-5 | TGTGCCAGCAGTTACTCTCCTGGGAAAGAAAAACTGTTTTTT | CASSYSPGKEKLFF
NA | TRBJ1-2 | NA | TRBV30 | TGTGCCTGGAGTCCGGAAGCTAACTATGGCTACACCTTC | CAWSPEANYGYTF
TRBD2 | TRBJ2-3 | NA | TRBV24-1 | TGTGCCACCAGTGGAGGGACTAGCTTCCCAGATACGCAGTATTTT | CATSGGTSFPDTQYF